The present TCR beta chain was sequenced within a study of control samples from healthy donors and cancer patients. Germline-derived CDR1 and CDR2 are SGHDN and FVKESK. Losses at the gene ends were 0 bases for V and 6 bases for J; bases not matched to a gene: 9. The length of the CDR3 is 16 residues. Here immunoSEQ multiplex PCR was the method, and the copy in TCRdb shows in-frame clones only, minus some. This table holds 75,000 to 90,000 clones, roughly 90% found once. The chain combines TRBV14 with TRBJ2-7, with 9 bases fitting TRBD1. Specimen: blood. This TCR was recovered from a man in his fifties in good health. The CDR3 DNA reads TGTGCCAGCAGCCAAGATTTGGGGACAGGGCCTCTCGAGCAGTACTTC. This codes for CASSQDLGTGPLEQYF.